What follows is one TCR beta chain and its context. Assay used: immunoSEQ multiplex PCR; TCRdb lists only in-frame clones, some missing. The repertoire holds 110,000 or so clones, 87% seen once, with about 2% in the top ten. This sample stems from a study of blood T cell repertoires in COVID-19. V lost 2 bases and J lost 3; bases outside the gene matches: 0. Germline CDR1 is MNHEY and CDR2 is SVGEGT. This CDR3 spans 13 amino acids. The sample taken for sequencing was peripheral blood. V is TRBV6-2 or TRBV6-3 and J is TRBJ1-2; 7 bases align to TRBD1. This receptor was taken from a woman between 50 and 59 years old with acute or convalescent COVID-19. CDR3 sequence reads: CASSYQGDYGYTF. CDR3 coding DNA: TGTGCCAGCAGTTACCAGGGGGACTATGGCTACACCTTC.